The present entry profiles one T cell receptor beta chain with its context. Its antigen is undetermined. The source of the sample is a study of cytomegalovirus exposure and HLA in healthy donors. Study-level points and caveats: Among immune exposure information, only CMV serostatus was available.

V was pared by 5 bases and J by 8 bases, with 16 bases between. CDR3 length: 15 amino acids. Germline loops: CDR1 MNHNY, CDR2 SVGAGI (reference sequence). 13 Jbeta primers and 60 Vbeta primers were used for the PCR. Clones were sequenced by immunoSEQ multiplex PCR, and TCRdb holds only the in-frame ones, with some missing. The data contain approximately 170,000 clones, approximately 59% of them singletons. The sample comprised PBMCs. The sequence was obtained from a man aged 40-55 years in good health and CMV-seronegative. The V gene is TRBV6-6, the J gene TRBJ1-6, with D unresolved. Written as DNA, the CDR3 is TGTGCCAGCAGTCTCGCGGCCCGCGGCGATTCACCCCTCCACTTT. Translation gives CASSLAARGDSPLHF.